This T cell receptor (beta chain) was observed in a study of blood T cell repertoires in COVID-19. At the level of the study: Specimens from acute and convalescent COVID-19 originated in the United States, Italy and Spain. Sources were T cells, B-cell-depleted T cells, or PBMCs; the material itself was cDNA or gDNA.

CDR1 SNHLY and CDR2 FYNNEI come from the germline V gene. With V trimmed by 7 bases and J by 5 bases, 14 bases remained unmatched. This CDR3 has 16 residues. Original methodology: Reference gene primer amplification gave estimated nucleated cell counts. Clones were read by immunoSEQ multiplex PCR, and TCRdb kept only the in-frame ones, dropping some. For V, J and clone size, that table is used; D and trimming come from the DNA. Of roughly 150,000 clones listed, approximately 87% are singletons. Seattle patients were enrolled during active infection and followed longitudinally. The table lists this clone with a count of one.

Material for sequencing was peripheral blood. The clonotype comes from a woman in her 70s with COVID-19, enrolled during active disease. The rearrangement uses TRBV2 and TRBJ1-5, with 7 bases fitting TRBD1. CDR3 in DNA: TGTGCCAGCACCAGGAGACAGGGAAATATCGATCAGCCCCAGCATTTT. Translated: CASTRRQGNIDQPQHF.